This T cell receptor beta chain was obtained from a study of blood T cell repertoires in COVID-19. At the level of the study: Spain, Italy and the United States supplied samples that represented acute and convalescent COVID-19. From T cells, B-cell-depleted T cells, or PBMCs came the material, which was cDNA or gDNA.

CDR1 is SGDLS and CDR2 is YYNGEE in the germline V gene. The CDR3 has 15 residues. V was shortened by 1 base and J by 6 bases, with 15 bases between the two germline ends. In the original workflow: Amplifying reference gene primers gave estimates of nucleated cell counts. Sequencing was performed with immunoSEQ multiplex PCR; in TCRdb, only in-frame clones are kept and a portion is missing. That table furnishes V, J and clone size, whereas the DNA furnished D and trimming. The sample shows 190,000 or so clones, about 88% of them seen only once. This chain uses TRBV9 with TRBJ2-3, with D unclear. The TCR was taken from a man between 40 and 49 years old with active or convalescent COVID-19. Specimen: peripheral blood. The CDR3 loop reads CASSVSPLRADTQYF. CDR3 coding DNA: TGTGCCAGCAGCGTATCACCTCTCAGAGCGGATACGCAGTATTTT. Filled out from reference TRBV9 and TRBJ2-3, the complete variable domain reads DSGVTQTPKHLITATGQRVTLRCSPRSGDLSVYWYQQSLDQGLQFLIQYYNGEERAKGNILERFSAQQFPDLHSELNLSSLELGDSALYFCASSVSPLRADTQYFGPGTRLTVL.